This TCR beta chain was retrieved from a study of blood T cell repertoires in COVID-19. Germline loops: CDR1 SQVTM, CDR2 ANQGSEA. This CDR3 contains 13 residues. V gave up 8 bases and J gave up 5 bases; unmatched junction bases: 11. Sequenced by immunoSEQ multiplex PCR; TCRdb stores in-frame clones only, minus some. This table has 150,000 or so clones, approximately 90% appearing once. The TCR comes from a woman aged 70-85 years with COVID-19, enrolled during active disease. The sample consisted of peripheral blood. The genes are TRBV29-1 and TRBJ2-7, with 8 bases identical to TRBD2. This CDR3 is CSYARGGSHEQYF. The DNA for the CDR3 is TGCAGCTATGCCCGCGGGGGGAGTCACGAGCAGTACTTC.